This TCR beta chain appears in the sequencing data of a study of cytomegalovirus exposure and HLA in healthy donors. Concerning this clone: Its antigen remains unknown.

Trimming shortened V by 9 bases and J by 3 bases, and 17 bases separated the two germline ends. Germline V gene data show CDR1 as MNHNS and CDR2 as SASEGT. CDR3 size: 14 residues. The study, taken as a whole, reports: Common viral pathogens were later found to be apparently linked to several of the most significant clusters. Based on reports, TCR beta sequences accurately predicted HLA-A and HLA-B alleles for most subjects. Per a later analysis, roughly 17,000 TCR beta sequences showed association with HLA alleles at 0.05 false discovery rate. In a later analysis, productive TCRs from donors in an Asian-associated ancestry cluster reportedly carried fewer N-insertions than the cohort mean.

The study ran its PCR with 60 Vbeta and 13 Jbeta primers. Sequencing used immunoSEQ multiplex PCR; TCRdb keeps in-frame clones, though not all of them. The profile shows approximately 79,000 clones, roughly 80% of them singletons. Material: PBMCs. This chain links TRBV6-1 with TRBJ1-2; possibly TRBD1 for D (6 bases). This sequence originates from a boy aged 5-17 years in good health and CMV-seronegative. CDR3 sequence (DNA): TGTGCCAGGCCCAGGGGAGAACCCCACTATGGCTACACCTTC. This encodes CARPRGEPHYGYTF.